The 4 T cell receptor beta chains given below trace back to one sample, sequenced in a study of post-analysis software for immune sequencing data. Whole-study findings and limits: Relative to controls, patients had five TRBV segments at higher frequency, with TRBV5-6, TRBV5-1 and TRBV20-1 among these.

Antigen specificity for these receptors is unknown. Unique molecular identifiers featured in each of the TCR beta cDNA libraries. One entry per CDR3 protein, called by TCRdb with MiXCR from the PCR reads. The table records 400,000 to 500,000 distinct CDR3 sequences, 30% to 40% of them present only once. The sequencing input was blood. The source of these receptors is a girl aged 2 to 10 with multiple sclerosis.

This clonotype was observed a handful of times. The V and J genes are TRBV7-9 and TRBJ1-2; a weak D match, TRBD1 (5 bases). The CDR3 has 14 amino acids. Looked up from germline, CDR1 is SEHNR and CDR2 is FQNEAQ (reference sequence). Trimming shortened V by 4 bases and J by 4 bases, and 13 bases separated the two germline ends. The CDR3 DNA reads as TGTGCCAGCAGCTCTAGGGGTGACAGCTATGGCTACACCTTC. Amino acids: CASSSRGDSYGYTF.

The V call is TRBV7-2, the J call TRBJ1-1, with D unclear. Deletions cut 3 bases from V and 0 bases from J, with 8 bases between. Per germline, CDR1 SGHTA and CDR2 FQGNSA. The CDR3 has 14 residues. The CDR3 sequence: CASSFLGLNTEAFF. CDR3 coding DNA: TGTGCCAGCAGCTTTTTAGGTTTGAACACTGAAGCTTTCTTT.

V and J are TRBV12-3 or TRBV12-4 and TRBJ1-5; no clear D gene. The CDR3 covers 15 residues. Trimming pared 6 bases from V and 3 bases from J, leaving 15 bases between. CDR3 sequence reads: CASSLGGSLNQPQHF. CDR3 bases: TGTGCCAGCAGCCTGGGAGGGTCCCTCAATCAGCCCCAGCATTTT.

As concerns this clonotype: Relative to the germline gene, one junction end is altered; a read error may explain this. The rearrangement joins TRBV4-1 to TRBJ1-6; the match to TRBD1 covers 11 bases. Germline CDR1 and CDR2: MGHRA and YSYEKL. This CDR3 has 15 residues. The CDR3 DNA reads TGCACCAGCAGCCGGGACAGGGGGGAGAATTCACCCCCCCACTTT. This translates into CTSSRDRGENSPPHF.